The following is a TCR beta chain sequence with its context. Its specific antigen is unknown. Per-base qualities were not stored, and no clone one base away is much larger. This sample was included in a study of control samples from healthy donors and cancer patients (dated by TCRdb to the early 2020s). Spanning cysteine to phenylalanine, the CDR3 consists of 15 amino acids. Here the CDR3 DNA is all that survives: 45 bases in frame from base 1. Deletion took 2 bases off V and 0 bases off J, with a span of 10 bases between the germline ends. The germline V gene gives CDR1 as LGHNA and CDR2 as YSLEER. Receptor libraries were prepared by the immunoSEQ multiplex PCR assay. Imported from immuneACCESS, the table was reduced by TCRdb to in-frame sequences with V and J called. These copies leave out some clones; in studies compared against another copy, an unresolved V gene accounts for under half, and the cause of the remainder is not known. A total of around 110,000 clones appear in this sample, more than 70% of them only once. 2% to 2.5% of the sample rests with the top ten.

The chain is encoded by TRBV4-3 joined to TRBJ2-5; the D gene assignment is ambiguous. The TCR comes from a woman in her seventies in good health. Input material: blood. The nucleotide sequence reads as follows: TGCGCCAGCAGCCAATCCTTAGGGTACCAAGAGACCCAGTACTTC. It is translated as CASSQSLGYQETQYF.